These 12 T cell receptor beta chains came from one sample sequenced in a study of OX40 agonist ivuxolimab in advanced cancers. Sequencing was performed with immunoSEQ multiplex PCR; in TCRdb, only in-frame clones are kept and a portion is missing. Counted here are 70,000 to 95,000 clones, around 87% occurring once; the ten biggest clones make up approximately 6.2%. Source: CD4+ or CD8+ T cells sorted from blood, taken in a trial of the OX40 agonist ivuxolimab. The receptors shown here come from an adult with an advanced solid tumor such as melanoma, head and neck, liver or kidney cancer.

This chain links TRBV14 with TRBJ1-1; D not certain. The germline gives CDR1 SGHDN, CDR2 FVKESK. This CDR3 comprises 13 residues. Trimming took off 3 bases at V and 8 bases at J, with 13 bases between the two ends. The CDR3 region is CASSHWGREEAFF. DNA of the CDR3: TGTGCCAGCAGCCACTGGGGTAGGGAGGAAGCTTTCTTT.

The rearrangement links TRBV6-1 to TRBJ2-7, with D unclear. The CDR3 sequence is 11 residues long. Germline V CDR1 and CDR2: MNHNS, SASEGT. Between the trimmed V and J ends, which lost 6 bases and 6 bases, there was a span of 9 bases. CDR3 residues: CASRSGSEQYF. CDR3 coding DNA: TGTGCCAGCAGATCAGGAAGCGAGCAGTACTTC.

As DNA, the CDR3 is TGCGCCAGCAGTCGTCAAGAGACCCAGTACTTC. Protein sequence: CASSRQETQYF. This rearrangement joins TRBV5-1 to TRBJ2-5; D gene ambiguous. The ends were cut back, 5 bases at V and 2 bases at J, with 4 bases in the middle. CDR1 and CDR2 (germline): SGHRS, YFSETQ. This CDR3 has 11 amino acids.

The sample holds one count of this clone. This chain joins TRBV5-6 and TRBJ1-4; 7 positions match TRBD1. The V segment lost 2 bases and the J segment 7 bases; nucleotides outside the gene matches: 5. Germline values: CDR1 SGHDT, CDR2 YYEEEE. The CDR3 length is 14 residues. The CDR3, as DNA: TGTGCCAGCAGCTTCAGGGGGGCGGGTGAAAAACTGTTTTTT. Translation gives CASSFRGAGEKLFF.

This clone was picked up a small number of times. The genes are TRBV9 and TRBJ2-7; 12 bases map to TRBD2. Trimming took 4 bases from V and 4 from J; bases not matched to a gene: 12. This CDR3 contains 17 residues. Germline CDR1 and CDR2: SGDLS and YYNGEE. CDR3 DNA: TGTGCCAGCAGCCGTGGTGGGCCTAGCGGGAGGGAATACGAGCAGTACTTC. It specifies CASSRGGPSGREYEQYF. Complete variable domain (other parts from reference TRBV9 and TRBJ2-7): DSGVTQTPKHLITATGQRVTLRCSPRSGDLSVYWYQQSLDQGLQFLIQYYNGEERAKGNILERFSAQQFPDLHSELNLSSLELGDSALYFCASSRGGPSGREYEQYFGPGTRLTVT.

The rearrangement links TRBV2 to TRBJ1-6, with TRBD1 identical over 9 bases. CDR3 length: 16 residues. V gave up 5 bases and J gave up 7 bases; unmatched junction bases: 9. The germline V gene has CDR1 SNHLY and CDR2 FYNNEI. CDR3 in DNA: TGTGCCAGCAGTTTCGACAGGGGGATAGAGAATTCACCCCTCCACTTT. Its protein is CASSFDRGIENSPLHF.

The rearrangement joins TRBV19 to TRBJ1-1; D not certain. This CDR3 has 13 amino acids. From germline, CDR1 is LNHDA and CDR2 SQIVND (reference sequence). V was trimmed by 6 bases and J by 0 bases, leaving 8 bases between them. The CDR3 reads CASREGVNTEAFF. Here the CDR3 DNA reads TGTGCCAGTAGGGAGGGAGTGAACACTGAAGCTTTCTTT.

The rearrangement uses TRBV7-6 and TRBJ2-7, with TRBD1 as a possible D gene (5 bases). Germline CDR1 SGHVS, CDR2 FNYEAQ. The ends were cut back, 8 bases at V and 2 bases at J, with 16 bases in the middle. The CDR3 has 14 residues. This CDR3 reads CASSRHRQTYEQYF. The CDR3, as DNA: TGTGCCAGCTCCCGGCACAGACAGACCTACGAGCAGTACTTC.

The chain links TRBV19 to TRBJ2-7; 7 bases agree with TRBD2. Germline V gene data show CDR1 as LNHDA and CDR2 as SQIVND (reference sequence). J gave up 4 bases and V 5 bases, and 5 bases lay outside the gene matches. The CDR3 is 13 residues long. The CDR3: CASSLNSGYEQYF. In nucleotides, the CDR3 is TGTGCCAGTAGTCTAAATAGCGGGTACGAGCAGTACTTC.

The J gene is TRBJ1-2, the V gene TRBV6-5; unclear D gene. The CDR3 totals 11 residues. Germline V gene lookup returns CDR1 MNHEY and CDR2 SVGAGI. V was shortened by 8 bases and J by 6 bases, with 10 bases between the two germline ends. As DNA, the CDR3 is TGTGCCAGCGGCAGAGCCCATGGCTACACCTTC. This translates into CASGRAHGYTF.

The DNA for the CDR3 is TGTGCCAGTACCTACCGCGGGACAGGCTCCTACAATGAGCAGTTCTTC. Translating it yields CASTYRGTGSYNEQFF. This chain connects TRBV19 to TRBJ2-1; TRBD1 agrees at 8 bases. The V gene end was trimmed by 7 bases and the J gene end by 0 bases; junction bases not matched to a gene: 8. CDR1 is LNHDA, CDR2 SQIVND, per germline (reference sequence). The length of the CDR3 is 16 residues.

The chain couples TRBV18 to TRBJ2-5; D unresolved. Trimming pared 0 bases from V and 4 bases from J, leaving 6 bases between. The CDR3 is made up of 13 amino acids. Germline V gene sequence: CDR1 KGHSH, CDR2 LQKENI. DNA of the CDR3: TGTGCCAGCTCACCACCGGCTCGAGAGACCCAGTACTTC. Protein: CASSPPARETQYF.